Following are 31 T cell receptor beta chains from one sample sequenced in a study of T cell repertoires in cytomegalovirus infection. Each CDR3 protein gets one entry after TCRdb re-called the reads with MiXCR. The sample carries roughly 630,000 distinct CDR3 sequences, 20% to 25% recorded once. Sequencing was carried out using CD8+ T cells from PBMCs. These receptors were taken from a human donor in good health (CMV status not recorded). Some clones in this sample may be carry-over from other donors' samples.

This clonotype turned up a few times. The rearrangement links TRBV23-1 to TRBJ1-5; 7 positions agree with TRBD1. TRBV23-1 is noted as an ORF with a role that remains uncertain. V dropped 7 bases and J dropped 3; count of bases not matched to a gene: 9. CDR3 length: 15 amino acids. The CDR3, as DNA: TGCGCCAGCATCGCTGACAGGGACAACAATCAGCCCCAGCATTTT. Its translation is CASIADRDNNQPQHF.

This clonotype has more than one count but fewer than ten. The CDR3 DNA reads as TGTGCCAGCAGCCTATTGAGCGGGGGGGCACCCGGGGAGCTGTTTTTT. It is translated as CASSLLSGGAPGELFF. The rearrangement links TRBV2 to TRBJ2-2, with TRBD2 matching over 10 bases. Losses at the gene ends were 6 bases for V and 6 bases for J; bases not matched to a gene: 10. The CDR3 contains 16 residues. The germline CDR1 and CDR2 sequences are SNHLY and FYNNEI.

This clonotype was recorded only once. V usage is TRBV12-3 or TRBV12-4 and J usage is TRBJ2-3; no firm D call. Trimming stripped 1 base from V and 2 bases from J, with 13 bases between. This CDR3 has 16 residues. This CDR3 reads CASSLGSRDFTDTQYF. The CDR3 DNA reads as TGTGCCAGCAGTTTAGGATCCCGCGACTTCACAGATACGCAGTATTTT.

This clonotype was seen many times. The chain joins TRBV7-2 to TRBJ2-2; 7 nucleotides match TRBD2. J was trimmed by 4 bases and V by 1 base; bases with no gene match: 3. Per the germline V gene, CDR1 is SGHTA and CDR2 is FQGNSA. This CDR3 contains 15 residues. The DNA of the CDR3 is TGTGCCAGCAGCTTAGGGGGGGGAATCACCGGGGAGCTGTTTTTT. Residues: CASSLGGGITGELFF.

The table lists this clonotype with a count of one. The V and J genes are TRBV24-1 and TRBJ2-1; 9 bases map to TRBD1. From germline, CDR1 is KGHDR and CDR2 SFDVKD. The trim removed 8 bases at V and 9 bases at J, leaving 10 bases unmatched. The CDR3 is 14 residues long. The CDR3 region has the DNA TGTGCCACCACCCCCGGGACAGGGATGGGTGAGCAGTTCTTC. It specifies CATTPGTGMGEQFF.

This chain connects TRBV11-3 to TRBJ2-1; 14 positions match TRBD2. With V trimmed by 5 bases and J by 8 bases, 11 bases remained unmatched. The CDR3 spans 17 residues. Per the germline V gene, CDR1 is SGHNT and CDR2 is YENEEA. CDR3 coding DNA: TGTGCCAGCAGCCCTGGACTAGCGGGGGGCTTTTGGGATGAGCAGTTCTTC. Protein sequence: CASSPGLAGGFWDEQFF.

This clonotype was detected many times. The chain recombines TRBV19 with TRBJ1-1; 9 bases map to TRBD1. V gave up 8 bases and J gave up 0 bases; unmatched junction bases: 7. Germline lookup yields CDR1 LNHDA and CDR2 SQIVND (reference sequence). The CDR3 totals 15 residues. The CDR3, as DNA: TGTGCCAGTCTTCGGGGGACAGGGATGAACACTGAAGCTTTCTTT. Protein sequence: CASLRGTGMNTEAFF.

About this clonotype itself: A much larger clone lies one base from this, so it may be a read error. The V gene is TRBV27, the J gene TRBJ2-7; no firm D call. The CDR3 is made up of 13 amino acids. Germline lookup yields CDR1 MNHEY and CDR2 SMNVEV (reference sequence). CDR3 sequence (DNA): TGTGTCAGCAGTTTCGGTATTAGTTACGAGCAGTACTTC. Translating gives CVSSFGISYEQYF.

This chain connects TRBV2 to TRBJ2-1, with 8 positions matching TRBD1. CDR3 length equals 19 residues. Germline trimming cut 5 bases from V and 2 bases from J; bases unmatched to any gene: 17. The V gene's germline CDR1 is SNHLY and CDR2 FYNNEI. The CDR3 nucleotides are TGTGCCAGCAGTAAACAGGGGGGTTCCGTGGCGGGCCCCTACAATGAGCAGTTCTTC. Translated: CASSKQGGSVAGPYNEQFF.

CDR3 in DNA: TGCAGCGTTCCCCTAGAGACCCAGTACTTC. Amino acids: CSVPLETQYF. V usage is TRBV29-1 and J usage is TRBJ2-5; D gene ambiguous. This CDR3 is 10 amino acids long. Germline V CDR1 and CDR2: SQVTM, ANQGSEA. The V end was cut by 5 bases, the J end by 4 bases, with 5 bases between.

The genes are TRBV29-1 and TRBJ2-5, with D maybe TRBD2 (6 bases). The V end was cut by 7 bases, the J end by 10 bases, with 19 bases between. Per germline, CDR1 SQVTM and CDR2 ANQGSEA. This CDR3 is 12 amino acids long. CDR3 coding DNA: TGCAGCGCCCTGATAGGAGGGTGGGACCAGTACTTC. It yields the protein CSALIGGWDQYF.

The genes are TRBV23-1 and TRBJ2-7; D is perhaps TRBD1 (6 bases). TRBV23-1 is classed as an ORF, of uncertain function. V lost 4 bases and J 2 bases, leaving 15 bases between the germline ends. The CDR3 extends over 15 amino acids. The CDR3 DNA is TGCGCCAGCAGTCCGTGGGGGACAAATGCCTACGAGCAGTACGTC. This sequence encodes CASSPWGTNAYEQYV.

This clonotype occurred a few times. The chain links TRBV15 to TRBJ2-2; perhaps TRBD2 as D (6 bases). Trimming pared 0 bases from V and 6 bases from J, leaving 17 bases between. The germline V gene has CDR1 LNHNV and CDR2 YYDKDF (reference sequence). The CDR3 runs 17 residues. The CDR3 nucleotides read TGTGCCACCAGCAGAGATACCGGGACTGGGTCCTCCGGGGAGCTGTTTTTT. Protein sequence: CATSRDTGTGSSGELFF.

This clonotype was found a few times. The chain has TRBV14 and TRBJ1-4; D is unresolved. The germline V and J ends were trimmed by 2 bases and 8 bases, with 3 bases remaining between them. This CDR3 is built from 11 residues. Germline assignment: CDR1 SGHDN and CDR2 FVKESK. The chain's CDR3 is CASSQREKLFF. In nucleotides, the CDR3 is TGTGCCAGCAGCCAACGCGAAAAACTGTTTTTT.

J is TRBJ1-4 and V is TRBV10-3; D is undetermined. Germline values: CDR1 ENHRY, CDR2 SYGVKD. Trimming took 3 bases from V and 2 from J, leaving 13 bases between them. The CDR3 sequence is 16 residues long. Here the CDR3 reads CAISDPKRGTNEKLFF. The CDR3 nucleotides are TGTGCCATCAGTGACCCTAAACGTGGGACTAATGAAAAACTGTTTTTT.

The chain is built from TRBV7-4 and TRBJ1-1; possible D gene TRBD1, 5 bases. Trimming pared 5 bases from V and 4 bases from J, leaving 14 bases between. The CDR3 has 14 residues. Germline CDR1 SGHVT, CDR2 SQSDAQ. DNA for the CDR3: TGTGCCAGCAGCGCCCCAGGGAGTCCCACTGAAGCTTTCTTT. Amino acid sequence: CASSAPGSPTEAFF.

This clonotype has a count of ten or more. This rearrangement joins TRBV27 to TRBJ1-5; a weak D match, TRBD1 (6 bases). Trimming pared 6 bases from V and 10 bases from J, leaving 22 bases between. The CDR3 runs to 15 residues. Per the germline V gene, CDR1 is MNHEY and CDR2 is SMNVEV (reference sequence). The CDR3 sequence is CASSPGVGGKLPQHF. CDR3 in DNA: TGTGCCAGCAGCCCTGGGGTAGGGGGGAAGCTACCCCAGCATTTT.

This clonotype was seen a few times. This sequence joins TRBV12-5 and TRBJ2-7, with 7 bases aligning to TRBD2. Germline V gene lookup returns CDR1 LGHNT and CDR2 FRNRAP. The CDR3 extends over 16 amino acids. V trimming: 2 bases; J trimming: 2 bases; junction bases outside the gene matches: 9. The CDR3 is CASGLNSGDLTYEQYF. CDR3 nucleotide sequence: TGTGCTAGTGGTTTGAACAGCGGGGACCTAACCTACGAGCAGTACTTC. Complete variable domain (other parts from reference TRBV12-5 and TRBJ2-7): DARVTQTPRHKVTEMGQEVTMRCQPILGHNTVFWYRQTMMQGLELLAYFRNRAPLDDSGMPKDRFSAEMPDATLATLKIQPSEPRDSAVYFCASGLNSGDLTYEQYFGPGTRLTVT.

This clonotype appeared a few times. The chain has TRBV12-3 or TRBV12-4 and TRBJ2-5; D gene uncertain. This CDR3 has 12 residues. V shed 3 bases and J shed 5 bases, with 7 bases lying between them. The CDR3 sequence: CASSLPFETQYF. The CDR3 region has the DNA TGTGCCAGCAGTTTGCCGTTTGAGACCCAGTACTTC.

The chain has TRBV2 and TRBJ1-1; D may be TRBD1 (5 bases). V was pared by 6 bases and J by 3 bases, with 20 bases between. This CDR3 comprises 16 residues. The germline V gene encodes CDR1 SNHLY and CDR2 FYNNEI. The DNA for the CDR3 is TGTGCCAGCAGAGTCGCTCGTCAGGGAGCGGACACTGAAGCTTTCTTT. Translated, it gives CASRVARQGADTEAFF.

A single count supports this clonotype. At one boundary the junction diverges from the germline segment, which might be a read error. Here the CDR3 DNA reads TGTGCCAGTAGTATCCACCTGAACGCTGAAGCTTTCTTT. It translates to CASSIHLNAEAFF. This chain uses TRBV19 with TRBJ1-1; D ambiguous. This CDR3 contains 13 residues. Germline V gene lookup returns CDR1 LNHDA and CDR2 SQIVND (reference sequence). Drawing the rest from reference TRBV19 and TRBJ1-1, the complete variable domain is DGGITQSPKYLFRKEGQNVTLSCEQNLNHDAMYWYRQDPGQGLRLIYYSQIVNDFQKGDIAEGYSVSREKKESFPLTVTSAQKNPTAFYLCASSIHLNAEAFFGQGTRLTVV.

This clonotype turned up a few times. The chain carries TRBV24-1 and TRBJ2-1; perhaps TRBD1 as D (6 bases). The CDR3 has 12 residues. Between the trimmed V and J ends, which lost 3 bases and 9 bases, there was a span of 8 bases. In germline, CDR1 is KGHDR, CDR2 SFDVKD. CDR3 sequence: CATSDQGFEQFF. CDR3 bases: TGTGCCACCAGTGATCAGGGGTTTGAGCAGTTCTTC.

The chain carries TRBV29-1 and TRBJ2-3, with D possibly TRBD1 on 6 matching bases. V lost 0 bases to trimming and J lost 2 bases, with 15 bases between them. Germline V gives CDR1 SQVTM, CDR2 ANQGSEA. This CDR3 spans 16 amino acids. This CDR3 is CSVEDPRTELTDTQYF. In nucleotides, the CDR3 is TGCAGCGTTGAAGATCCCAGGACAGAGCTCACAGATACGCAGTATTTT.

Remarks on this clonotype: A clone one base away is much larger, so this may be a read error. The rearrangement joins TRBV7-9 to TRBJ1-2, with a possible D match to TRBD1 (6 bases). Germline V lookup: CDR1 SEHNR, CDR2 FQNEAQ (reference sequence). The CDR3 runs to 12 residues. The DNA for the CDR3 is TGTGCCAACAGCTCAGGGGCCTATGGCTACACCTTC. It translates to CANSSGAYGYTF.

This clonotype turned up a few times. This chain connects TRBV20-1 to TRBJ2-5; the match to TRBD2 covers 11 bases. The CDR3 is 15 residues long. V lost 5 bases, J lost 2 bases, and 7 bases stayed unmatched. Germline CDR1 DFQATT, CDR2 SNEGSKA (reference sequence). The CDR3 is CSAPSIAGGQETQYF. As DNA, the CDR3 is TGCAGTGCTCCGTCAATAGCGGGGGGGCAAGAGACCCAGTACTTC.

This clonotype was detected many times. The rearrangement links TRBV7-2 to TRBJ2-6; the D is unclear. The V end was cut by 10 bases, the J end by 0 bases, with 10 bases between. CDR1 and CDR2 (germline): SGHTA, FQGNSA. This CDR3 is 14 amino acids long. Written as DNA, the CDR3 is TGTGCCACCTGGGGTGCCTCTGGGGCCAACGTCCTGACTTTC. The encoded protein is CATWGASGANVLTF.

V is TRBV4-3 and J is TRBJ2-2; D tentatively fits TRBD1 or TRBD2 (5 bases each). Trimming took 4 bases from V and 7 from J, leaving 13 bases between them. Germline CDR1 LGHNA, CDR2 YSLEER. The CDR3 covers 14 residues. CDR3 region: CASSPGTRGGELFF. The CDR3 nucleotides are TGCGCCAGCAGCCCCGGGACCCGGGGCGGGGAGCTGTTTTTT.

This clonotype showed up just a few times. The gene calls are TRBV12-3 or TRBV12-4 and TRBJ1-5; TRBD1 matches 10 bases. The CDR3 loop spans 16 amino acids. V shed 4 bases and J 5 bases; nucleotides not matched to a gene: 8. For the CDR3, the DNA is TGTGCCAGCAGTTACTCGCTAGACAGGGGGCATCAGCCCCAGCATTTT. It yields the protein CASSYSLDRGHQPQHF.

There are a few counts of this clonotype. The CDR3 spells CASSYIGGNSPLHF. CDR3 nucleotides: TGTGCCAGCAGTTATATCGGGGGGAATTCACCCCTCCACTTT. V usage is TRBV6-5 and J usage is TRBJ1-6; possible D gene TRBD1, 5 bases. Germline V gene sequence: CDR1 MNHEY, CDR2 SVGAGI. The germline V and J ends were trimmed by 3 bases and 7 bases, with 10 bases remaining between them. This CDR3 has 14 residues.

This clonotype has more than one count but fewer than ten. The chain has TRBV7-6 and TRBJ1-1; D is undetermined. CDR3 length: 15 amino acids. Trimming removed 3 bases from V and 5 bases from J, with 16 bases in between. Germline values: CDR1 SGHVS, CDR2 FNYEAQ. The CDR3 DNA is TGTGCCAGCAGCTTCCGCAGAGAGGGAAAAACTGAAGCTTTCTTT. This gives the protein CASSFRREGKTEAFF. Combining the CDR3 with reference TRBV7-6 and TRBJ1-1 gives the whole variable domain GAGVSQSPRYKVTKRGQDVALRCDPISGHVSLYWYRQALGQGPEFLTYFNYEAQQDKSGLPNDRFSAERPEGSISTLTIQRTEQRDSAMYRCASSFRREGKTEAFFGQGTRLTVV.

This clonotype was found many times. This CDR3 reads CASSYPGANTGELFF. In DNA, the CDR3 is TGTGCCAGCAGTTACCCAGGGGCGAACACCGGGGAGCTGTTTTTT. The chain recombines TRBV28 with TRBJ2-2; D perhaps matches TRBD1 (6 bases). The CDR3 has 15 residues. V shed 4 bases and J shed 0 bases, with 9 bases lying between them. Looked up from germline, CDR1 is MDHEN and CDR2 is SYDVKM.